A selection of T cell receptor beta chains follows, all from one sample in a study of blood T cell repertoires in COVID-19. The data were produced by immunoSEQ multiplex PCR, yet TCRdb's version contains in-frame clones alone and is incomplete. In the table there are 270,000 or so clones, 80% to 85% of which are singletons. Input material: peripheral blood. The receptors come from a woman aged 60-70 years with active or convalescent COVID-19. Both conserved end residues are part of each CDR3. The D gene is left open where the match is weak. Expanded clones are given a class, and other clones once, few, many or no size at all.

clone size	V gene	D gene	J gene	CDR3 DNA	CDR3 protein
-	TRBV19	TRBD2	TRBJ2-2	TGTGCCAGCGCTAGCGGGTATTTCGGGGAGCTGTTTTTT	CASASGYFGELFF
-	TRBV7-9	TRBD1	TRBJ1-4	TGTGCCAGCAGCTCGCCTTTAGGACAGGGACTCAATGAAAAACTGTTTTTT	CASSSPLGQGLNEKLFF
-	TRBV9	TRBD2	TRBJ2-1	TGTGCCAGCAGCTCGGCGGGACTAGCGGGTGTGAATGAGCAGTTCTTC	CASSSAGLAGVNEQFF
-	TRBV2	TRBD1	TRBJ1-5	TGTGCCAGCAGGACAGGGGGCGGGAGCAATCAGCCCCAGCATTTT	CASRTGGGSNQPQHF
-	TRBV2	TRBD1	TRBJ2-5	TGTGCCAGCAGCGCGAGCCGGGGACAGGGGTCGGAGACCCAGTACTTC	CASSASRGQGSETQYF
-	TRBV6-5	-	TRBJ2-3	TGTGCCAGCAGTTATCGGGTTAGCCCCACAGATACGCAGTATTTT	CASSYRVSPTDTQYF
-	TRBV18	TRBD1	TRBJ1-6	TGTGCCAGCTCAACTACCGGGACAGGGGAGCACTCACCCCTCCACTTT	CASSTTGTGEHSPLHF
-	TRBV20-1	TRBD1	TRBJ1-2	TGCAGTGATGGGACAGGGGAAGGCTACACCTTC	CSDGTGEGYTF
-	TRBV18	TRBD1	TRBJ2-1	TGTGCCAGCTCACCTCTCGGACAGGGAGTTTACAATGAGCAGTTCTTC	CASSPLGQGVYNEQFF
-	TRBV6-6	TRBD1	TRBJ1-5	TGTGCCAGCAGTTCCACCCTGGACAGGGAGCATCAGCCCCAGCATTTT	CASSSTLDREHQPQHF
once	TRBV13	-	TRBJ2-2	TGTGCCAGCAGCTTACTGGGACTTCCGCGAGGGGAGCTGTTTTTT	CASSLLGLPRGELFF
-	TRBV18	TRBD2	TRBJ2-5	TGTGCCAGCTCAGGAAGCGGGGGGGCCCAAGAGACCCAGTACTTC	CASSGSGGAQETQYF
-	TRBV13	TRBD1	TRBJ1-2	TGTGCCAGCAGCTTAGGGCAGGGGGCCAACTATGGCTACACCTTC	CASSLGQGANYGYTF
-	TRBV11-2	TRBD1	TRBJ1-5	TGTGCCAGCAGCTTAGGCACAGGGGTTTATCAGCCCCAGCATTTT	CASSLGTGVYQPQHF
-	TRBV6-5	TRBD1	TRBJ2-7	TGTGCCAGCTGGACAGGGGATTGGTACGAGCAGTACTTC	CASWTGDWYEQYF
-	TRBV4-1	TRBD1	TRBJ1-2	TGCGCCAGCAGCACGCTCGAGGGGGCCTTTTCTAACTATGGCTACACCTTC	CASSTLEGAFSNYGYTF
once	TRBV20-1	-	TRBJ2-1	TGCAGTGCGGAAGTGGGCGAGCGGGAGTTCTTC	CSAEVGEREFF
-	TRBV5-1	TRBD1	TRBJ1-2	TGCGCCAGCAGCTTAGTCCCGACAGGGGATGGCTACACCTTC	CASSLVPTGDGYTF
-	TRBV5-6	-	TRBJ1-5	TGTGCCAGCAGCTTGTGGCGGAATAGCAATCAGCCCCAGCATTTT	CASSLWRNSNQPQHF
-	TRBV10-1	-	TRBJ2-7	TGCGCCAGCCAAGAGGGCCAGTGTATCGAGCAGTACTTC	CASQEGQCIEQYF
-	TRBV7-9	TRBD2	TRBJ2-1	TGTGCCAGCAGCAGAGCGGGGGGGGCTTATGAGCAGTTCTTC	CASSRAGGAYEQFF
-	TRBV4-1	-	TRBJ1-2	TGCGCCAGCAGCCGGGGAGGGGGGCCAAGTGGCTACACCTTC	CASSRGGGPSGYTF
-	TRBV4-3	-	TRBJ2-6	TGCGCCAGCAGCCTCCGGACGGGAAGCTCTGGGGCCAACGTCCTGACTTTC	CASSLRTGSSGANVLTF
-	TRBV11-2	TRBD2	TRBJ2-3	TGTGCCAGCAGCTTAGATTTGGGTAGCGGGGGGGCGGCGGGGACGCAGTATTTT	CASSLDLGSGGAAGTQYF
-	TRBV11-2	-	TRBJ1-4	TGTGCCAGCAGCTTAGGGGACATGGCGTTTTCGACTAATGAAAAACTGTTTTTT	CASSLGDMAFSTNEKLFF
-	TRBV3-1/TRBV3-2	-	TRBJ2-3	TGTGCCAGCAGTCGAGGGTCCAGGGGCACTAGCACAGATACGCAGTATTTT	CASSRGSRGTSTDTQYF
few	TRBV18	-	TRBJ2-7	TGTGCCAGCGCCAGGGGTAGATACGAGCAGTACTTC	CASARGRYEQYF